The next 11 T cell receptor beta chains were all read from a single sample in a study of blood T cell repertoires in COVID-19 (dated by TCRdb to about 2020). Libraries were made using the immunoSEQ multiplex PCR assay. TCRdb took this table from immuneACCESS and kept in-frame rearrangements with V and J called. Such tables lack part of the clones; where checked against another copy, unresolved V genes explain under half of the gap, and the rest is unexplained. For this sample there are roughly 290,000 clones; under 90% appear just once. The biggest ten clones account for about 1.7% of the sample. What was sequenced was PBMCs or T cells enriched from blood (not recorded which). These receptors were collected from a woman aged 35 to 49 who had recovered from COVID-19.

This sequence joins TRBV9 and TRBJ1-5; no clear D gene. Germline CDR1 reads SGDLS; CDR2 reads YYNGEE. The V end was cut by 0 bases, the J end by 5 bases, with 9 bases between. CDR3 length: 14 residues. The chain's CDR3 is CASSVEVEDQPQHF. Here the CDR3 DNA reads TGTGCCAGCAGCGTAGAAGTGGAGGATCAGCCCCAGCATTTT.

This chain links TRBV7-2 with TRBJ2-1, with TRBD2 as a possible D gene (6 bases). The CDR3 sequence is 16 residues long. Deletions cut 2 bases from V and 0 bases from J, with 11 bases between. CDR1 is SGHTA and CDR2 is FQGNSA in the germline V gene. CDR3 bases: TGTGCCAGCAGCTTACCCCGGGACTTCTCCTACAATGAGCAGTTCTTC. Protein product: CASSLPRDFSYNEQFF.

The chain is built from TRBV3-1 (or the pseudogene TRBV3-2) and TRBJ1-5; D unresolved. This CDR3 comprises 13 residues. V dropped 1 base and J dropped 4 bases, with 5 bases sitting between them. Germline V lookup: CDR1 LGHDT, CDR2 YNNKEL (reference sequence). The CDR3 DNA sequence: TGTGCCAGCAGCCAAGCCGTTAATCAGCCCCAGCATTTT. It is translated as CASSQAVNQPQHF.

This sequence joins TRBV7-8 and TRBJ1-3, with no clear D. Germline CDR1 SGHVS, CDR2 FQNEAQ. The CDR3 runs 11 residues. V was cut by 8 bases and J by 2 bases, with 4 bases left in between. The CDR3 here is CASSTGNTIYF. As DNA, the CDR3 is TGTGCCAGCTCTACTGGAAACACCATATATTTT.

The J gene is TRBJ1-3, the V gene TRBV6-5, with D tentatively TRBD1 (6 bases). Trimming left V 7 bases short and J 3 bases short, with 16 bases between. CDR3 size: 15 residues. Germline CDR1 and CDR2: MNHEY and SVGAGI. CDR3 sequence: CASTGSRGNGNTIYF. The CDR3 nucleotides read TGTGCCAGCACCGGCAGCAGGGGAAATGGAAACACCATATATTTT.

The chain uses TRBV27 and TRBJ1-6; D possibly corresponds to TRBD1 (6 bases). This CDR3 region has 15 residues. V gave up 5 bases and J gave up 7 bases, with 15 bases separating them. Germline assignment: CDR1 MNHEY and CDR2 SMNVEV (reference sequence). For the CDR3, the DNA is TGTGCCAGCAGTCTACGCGTCAGGGGAAATTCACCCCTCCACTTT. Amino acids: CASSLRVRGNSPLHF.

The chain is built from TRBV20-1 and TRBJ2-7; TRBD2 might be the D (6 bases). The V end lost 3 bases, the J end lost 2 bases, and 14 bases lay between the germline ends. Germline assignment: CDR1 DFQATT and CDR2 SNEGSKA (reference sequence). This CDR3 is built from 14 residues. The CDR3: CSASRAGRAYEQYF. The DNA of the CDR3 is TGCAGTGCTAGTAGGGCGGGAAGGGCCTACGAGCAGTACTTC.

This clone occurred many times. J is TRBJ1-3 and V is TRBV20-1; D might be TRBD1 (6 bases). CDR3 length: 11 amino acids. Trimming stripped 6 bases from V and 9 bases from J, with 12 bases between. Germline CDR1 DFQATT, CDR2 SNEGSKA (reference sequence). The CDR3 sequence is CSAVGGSTIYF. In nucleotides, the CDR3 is TGCAGTGCAGTAGGGGGTTCCACCATATATTTT.

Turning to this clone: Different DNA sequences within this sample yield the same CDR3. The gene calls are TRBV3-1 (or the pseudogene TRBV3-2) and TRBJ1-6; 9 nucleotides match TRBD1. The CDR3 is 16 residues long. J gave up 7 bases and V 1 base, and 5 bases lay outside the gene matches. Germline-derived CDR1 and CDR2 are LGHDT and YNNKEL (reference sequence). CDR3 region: CASSQVGGQGNSPLHF. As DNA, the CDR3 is TGTGCCAGCAGCCAAGTTGGAGGACAGGGGAATTCACCCCTCCACTTT.

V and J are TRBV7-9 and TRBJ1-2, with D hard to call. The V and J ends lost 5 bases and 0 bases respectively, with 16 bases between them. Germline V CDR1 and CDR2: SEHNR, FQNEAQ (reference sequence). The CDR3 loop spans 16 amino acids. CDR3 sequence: CASSPVRGPSNYGYTF. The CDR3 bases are TGTGCCAGCAGCCCTGTTCGGGGTCCGTCTAACTATGGCTACACCTTC.

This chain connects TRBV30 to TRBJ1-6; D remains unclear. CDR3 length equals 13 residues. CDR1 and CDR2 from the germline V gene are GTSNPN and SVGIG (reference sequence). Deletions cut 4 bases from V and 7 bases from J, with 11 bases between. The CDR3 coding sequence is TGTGCCTGGATCTCCTCGGGAAATTCACCCCTCCACTTT. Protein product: CAWISSGNSPLHF.